Below, 31 T cell receptor beta chains from the same sample are listed, as sequenced in a study of blood T cell repertoires in COVID-19. Profiled with immunoSEQ multiplex PCR; TCRdb holds only in-frame clones, not every one. The repertoire consists of roughly 250,000 clones, with 80% to 90% occurring once and the leading ten covering approximately 12%. The sample consisted of peripheral blood. Receptor source: a woman aged 30 to 39 with COVID-19, enrolled during active disease.

This clone appeared a single time. J is TRBJ2-7 and V is TRBV29-1; TRBD1 is a possible D gene (6 bases). The CDR3 consists of 12 residues. Per the germline V gene, CDR1 is SQVTM and CDR2 is ANQGSEA. With 7 bases removed from V and 0 bases from J, the gap between germline ends came to 10 bases. CDR3 nucleotides: TGCAGCGCCCGGGACAACTCCTACGAGCAGTACTTC. Amino acids: CSARDNSYEQYF.

The chain links TRBV7-2 to TRBJ2-3; 10 nucleotides line up with TRBD1. The V and J ends lost 5 bases and 2 bases, in that order; junction bases with no gene match: 7. Germline assignment: CDR1 SGHTA and CDR2 FQGNSA. CDR3 length: 16 residues. The CDR3 DNA reads TGTGCCAGCAGCGCTGGGACAGGGGTCTTCACAGATACGCAGTATTTT. Translation gives CASSAGTGVFTDTQYF.

This clone was observed a handful of times. The rearrangement links TRBV28 to TRBJ1-2; TRBD1 matches 7 bases. The CDR3 has 15 amino acids. Germline V lookup: CDR1 MDHEN, CDR2 SYDVKM. V trimming: 5 bases; J trimming: 2 bases; junction bases outside the gene matches: 8. The CDR3 sequence: CASSTTGKSNYGYTF. DNA of the CDR3: TGTGCCAGCAGTACGACAGGGAAATCCAACTATGGCTACACCTTC.

The chain couples TRBV28 to TRBJ1-1, with D hard to call. Germline-derived CDR1 and CDR2 are MDHEN and SYDVKM. CDR3 length equals 16 residues. V was pared by 2 bases and J by 1 base, with 14 bases between. The CDR3: CASSLMARGKNTEAFF. The CDR3 bases are TGTGCCAGCAGTTTAATGGCAAGAGGGAAGAACACTGAAGCTTTCTTT.

This chain connects TRBV9 to TRBJ2-1; the match to TRBD2 covers 11 bases. Germline values: CDR1 SGDLS, CDR2 YYNGEE. Trimming at V came to 2 bases and at J to 4 bases, leaving 14 bases not matched to a gene. The CDR3 has 19 residues. The CDR3 nucleotides read TGTGCCAGCAGCGTCGGGACAGTGACTAGCGGGGATACTTACAATGAGCAGTTCTTC. This codes for CASSVGTVTSGDTYNEQFF.

The chain combines TRBV9 with TRBJ2-1; D is perhaps TRBD2 (7 bases). The germline gives CDR1 SGDLS, CDR2 YYNGEE. The CDR3 sequence is 16 residues long. V was shortened by 0 bases and J by 9 bases, with 19 bases between the two germline ends. CDR3: CASSVGDTAGVGEQFF. DNA for the CDR3: TGTGCCAGCAGCGTAGGGGACACGGCGGGGGTTGGTGAGCAGTTCTTC.

The CDR3 reads CASSFVWTGNQPQHF. In DNA form, the CDR3 reads TGTGCCAGCAGTTTCGTCTGGACAGGCAATCAGCCCCAGCATTTT. The J gene is TRBJ1-5, the V gene TRBV28; D may be TRBD1 (6 bases). V lost 3 bases to trimming and J lost 2 bases, with 11 bases between them. The CDR3 is made up of 15 amino acids. CDR1 and CDR2 (germline): MDHEN, SYDVKM.

The chain couples TRBV27 to TRBJ1-1; 12 bases match TRBD1. Germline V gives CDR1 MNHEY, CDR2 SMNVEV (reference sequence). Germline trimming cut 5 bases from V and 10 bases from J; bases unmatched to any gene: 8. This CDR3 spans 14 amino acids. The CDR3 coding sequence is TGTGCCAGCAGTGAAGGGACAGGGGGCGTTGGAGCTTTCTTT. Its protein is CASSEGTGGVGAFF.

The gene calls are TRBV27 and TRBJ2-3, with TRBD2 identical over 9 bases. The germline gives CDR1 MNHEY, CDR2 SMNVEV (reference sequence). The ends lost 5 bases at V and 1 base at J; junction bases unmatched: 10. The CDR3 is 17 amino acids. The CDR3 nucleotides are TGTGCCAGCAGTCCTTCGGGTAGCGGGGGACGCACAGATACGCAGTATTTT. It translates to CASSPSGSGGRTDTQYF.

This chain links TRBV7-2 with TRBJ1-6, with TRBD1 as a possible D gene (6 bases). The CDR3 contains 15 residues. CDR1 and CDR2 from the germline V gene are SGHTA and FQGNSA. The V end was cut by 4 bases, the J end by 10 bases, with 17 bases between. The CDR3, as DNA: TGTGCCAGCAGCTCGTGGACAGTCCCCAGCTCACCCCTCCACTTT. This codes for CASSSWTVPSSPLHF.

The rearrangement joins TRBV12-3 or TRBV12-4 to TRBJ2-2; D gene ambiguous. There are 12 residues in the CDR3. V lost 4 bases to trimming and J lost 5 bases, with 5 bases between them. The chain's CDR3 is CASSSSTGELFF. The CDR3, as DNA: TGTGCCAGCAGTTCTAGTACCGGGGAGCTGTTTTTT.

This chain links TRBV2 with TRBJ1-6; TRBD1 aligns across 9 bases. V dropped 3 bases and J dropped 8; count of bases not matched to a gene: 5. The CDR3 sequence is 15 residues long. CDR1 SNHLY and CDR2 FYNNEI come from the germline V gene. In DNA, the CDR3 is TGTGCCAGCAGTGACTTGGACAGGGGTGATTCACCCCTCCACTTT. Amino acid sequence: CASSDLDRGDSPLHF.

This clone was counted between two and nine times. The chain recombines TRBV9 with TRBJ1-1; TRBD1 aligns across 11 bases. V lost 4 bases, J lost 4 bases, and 6 bases stayed unmatched. Per germline, CDR1 SGDLS and CDR2 YYNGEE. The CDR3 totals 15 residues. The CDR3 spells CASSPRTGGFTEAFF. The CDR3 nucleotides read TGTGCCAGCAGCCCGAGGACAGGGGGCTTCACTGAAGCTTTCTTT.

This sequence joins TRBV5-1 and TRBJ2-7; D is perhaps TRBD1 (7 bases). Germline CDR1 reads SGHRS; CDR2 reads YFSETQ. Trimming cost V 1 base and J 6 bases, with 17 bases left between them. The CDR3 totals 15 residues. The CDR3 DNA reads TGCGCCAGCAGCTTGAGGGGGGACAGTCCCCGCGAGCAGTACTTC. Amino acids: CASSLRGDSPREQYF.

This chain uses TRBV20-1 with TRBJ2-7, with a possible D match to TRBD2 (5 bases). The CDR3 runs to 11 residues. V lost 3 bases and J lost 4, with 7 bases in between. In germline, CDR1 is DFQATT, CDR2 SNEGSKA (reference sequence). CDR3 sequence: CSASGVYEQYF. CDR3 nucleotides: TGCAGTGCTAGCGGGGTATACGAGCAGTACTTC.

This chain links TRBV7-8 with TRBJ2-3; the D is unclear. Between the trimmed V and J ends, which lost 5 bases and 6 bases, there was a span of 9 bases. The CDR3 totals 12 residues. Germline values: CDR1 SGHVS, CDR2 FQNEAQ. As DNA, the CDR3 is TGTGCCAGCAGCCCAAGAACTGATACGCAGTATTTT. This translates into CASSPRTDTQYF. Combining the CDR3 with reference TRBV7-8 and TRBJ2-3 gives the whole variable domain GAGVSQSPRYKVAKRGQDVALRCDPISGHVSLFWYQQALGQGPEFLTYFQNEAQLDKSGLPSDRFFAERPEGSVSTLKIQRTQQEDSAVYLCASSPRTDTQYFGPGTRLTVL.

This chain joins TRBV3-1 (or the pseudogene TRBV3-2) and TRBJ2-3, with TRBD2 matching over 10 bases. The V gene end was trimmed by 8 bases and the J gene end by 1 base; junction bases not matched to a gene: 3. From germline, CDR1 is LGHDT and CDR2 YNNKEL (reference sequence). The CDR3 has 14 amino acids. The CDR3 DNA reads TGTGCCAGCCTTAGCGGGGGGCGCACAGATACGCAGTATTTT. Its protein is CASLSGGRTDTQYF.

This clone appeared a few times. The chain carries TRBV27 and TRBJ2-7; 8 bases match TRBD2. J lost 5 bases, V lost 5 bases, and 8 bases had no gene match. The CDR3 is 14 amino acids. The germline CDR1 and CDR2 sequences are MNHEY and SMNVEV (reference sequence). The CDR3 is CASSALGGDDEQYF. Written as DNA, the CDR3 is TGTGCCAGCAGTGCTCTCGGGGGGGACGACGAGCAGTACTTC.

The rearrangement uses TRBV5-6 and TRBJ2-3; unclear D gene. This CDR3 comprises 15 residues. Germline V gene data show CDR1 as SGHDT and CDR2 as YYEEEE. V was shortened by 0 bases and J by 2 bases, with 10 bases between the two germline ends. CDR3 DNA sequence: TGTGCCAGCAGCTTGGGGCCCTTTGACACAGATACGCAGTATTTT. Translated: CASSLGPFDTDTQYF.

The chain carries TRBV12-3 or TRBV12-4 and TRBJ1-1, with D maybe TRBD1 (5 bases). CDR3 size: 13 residues. Trimming shortened V by 5 bases and J by 2 bases, and 9 bases separated the two germline ends. The DNA for the CDR3 is TGTGCCAGCAGTGGACACAGAAACACTGAAGCTTTCTTT. Its translation is CASSGHRNTEAFF.

The DNA of the CDR3 is TGTGCCAGCAGCTTAGATCGCGGGGAAGCTTTCTTT. Its translation: CASSLDRGEAFF. V usage is TRBV11-2 and J usage is TRBJ1-1; no firm D call. The V end lost 0 bases, the J end lost 8 bases, and 7 bases lay between the germline ends. The germline V gene encodes CDR1 SGHAT and CDR2 FQNNGV. The CDR3 extends over 12 amino acids.

This clone was counted a few times. The V and J genes are TRBV4-1 and TRBJ2-5, with 8 bases fitting TRBD1. The CDR3 is made up of 14 amino acids. CDR1 and CDR2 from the germline V gene are MGHRA and YSYEKL. Trimming removed 4 bases from V and 8 bases from J; junction bases left unmatched: 9. The CDR3 bases are TGCGCCAGCAGCCGGGCGACAGGGGTGGGCACCCAGTACTTC. Its protein product is CASSRATGVGTQYF.

This clone has only one observation. The rearrangement links TRBV27 to TRBJ2-3; the D is unclear. Germline V lookup: CDR1 MNHEY, CDR2 SMNVEV (reference sequence). This CDR3 region has 14 residues. Deletions cut 3 bases from V and 2 bases from J, with 9 bases between. The CDR3 DNA reads TGTGCCAGCAGTTTTAATCCCGTCACAGATACGCAGTATTTT. Amino acids: CASSFNPVTDTQYF.

This clone was detected only a few times. V gene TRBV15 combines with J gene TRBJ1-2, with D perhaps matching TRBD1 (5 bases). The germline CDR1 and CDR2 sequences are LNHNV and YYDKDF (reference sequence). Trimming took 0 bases from V and 8 from J, leaving 7 bases between them. The CDR3 loop spans 12 amino acids. The CDR3 reads CATSREKGGYTF. The DNA for the CDR3 is TGTGCCACCAGCAGAGAGAAGGGGGGCTACACCTTC. The full variable domain, rest sourced from reference TRBV15 and TRBJ1-2, is DAMVIQNPRYQVTQFGKPVTLSCSQTLNHNVMYWYQQKSSQAPKLLFHYYDKDFNNEADTPDNFQSRRPNTSFCFLDIRSPGLGDTAMYLCATSREKGGYTFGSGTRLTVV.

This rearrangement joins TRBV9 to TRBJ1-4; D unclear. The ends were cut back, 5 bases at V and 7 bases at J, with 9 bases in the middle. In germline, CDR1 is SGDLS, CDR2 YYNGEE. The CDR3 contains 12 residues. DNA for the CDR3: TGTGCCAGCAGTCAGGTATGTGAAAAACTGTTTTTT. It codes for CASSQVCEKLFF.

This chain connects TRBV5-6 to TRBJ1-5, with 11 bases identical to TRBD1. The CDR3 extends over 15 amino acids. Germline loops: CDR1 SGHDT, CDR2 YYEEEE. The junction had 3 bases not matched to a gene; V was cut back by 3 bases and J by 4 bases. This chain's CDR3 is CASSYGTGGNQPQHF. The CDR3 DNA is TGTGCCAGCAGCTACGGGACAGGGGGAAATCAGCCCCAGCATTTT.

J is TRBJ1-1 and V is TRBV11-2; no definite D call. Germline CDR1 and CDR2: SGHAT and FQNNGV. The V and J ends lost 2 bases and 4 bases respectively, with 11 bases between them. The CDR3 consists of 14 residues. In DNA form, the CDR3 reads TGTGCCAGCAGCTTAACGGGGTTAGGCACTGAAGCTTTCTTT. Residues: CASSLTGLGTEAFF.

The chain has TRBV7-8 and TRBJ2-1; TRBD2 aligns across 10 bases. Germline CDR1 and CDR2: SGHVS and FQNEAQ. The CDR3 is 17 amino acids. Germline trimming cut 3 bases from V and 5 bases from J; bases unmatched to any gene: 10. CDR3 sequence: CASSFDNLAGDNNEQFF. The CDR3 region has the DNA TGTGCCAGCAGCTTCGATAACCTAGCGGGGGATAACAATGAGCAGTTCTTC.

This chain connects TRBV18 to TRBJ1-5; D call uncertain. V was cut by 3 bases and J by 7 bases, with 19 bases left in between. The CDR3 spans 16 residues. The germline V gene encodes CDR1 KGHSH and CDR2 LQKENI. CDR3 region: CASSPDQSDGNQPQHF. CDR3 DNA sequence: TGTGCCAGCTCACCTGACCAATCGGACGGGAACCAGCCCCAGCATTTT.

For the CDR3, the DNA is TGTGCCAGCAGCTTAGGAGTAGCGGGGGGGCTATCGTACTACAATGAGCAGTTCTTC. Its protein product is CASSLGVAGGLSYYNEQFF. V and J are TRBV13 and TRBJ2-1, with 11 bases matching TRBD2. Germline CDR1 is PRHDT and CDR2 is FYEKMQ (reference sequence). There are 19 residues in the CDR3. The V and J ends lost 0 bases and 3 bases, in that order; junction bases with no gene match: 10. Complete variable domain (other parts from reference TRBV13 and TRBJ2-1): AAGVIQSPRHLIKEKRETATLKCYPIPRHDTVYWYQQGPGQDPQFLISFYEKMQSDKGSIPDRFSAQQFSDYHSELNMSSLELGDSALYFCASSLGVAGGLSYYNEQFFGPGTRLTVL.

This clone was recorded once. The V call is TRBV19, the J call TRBJ1-5, with TRBD1 matching over 7 bases. CDR3 length equals 14 residues. Germline assignment: CDR1 LNHDA and CDR2 SQIVND (reference sequence). J was trimmed by 4 bases and V by 4 bases; bases with no gene match: 4. Written as DNA, the CDR3 is TGTGCCAGTAGTAGAAGGGACAGTAATCAGCCCCAGCATTTT. Translating gives CASSRRDSNQPQHF.